The rows below give T cell receptor beta chains drawn from one sample of a study of blood T cell repertoires in COVID-19. The protocol was immunoSEQ multiplex PCR, while the TCRdb copy is restricted to in-frame clones and leaves out a portion. This table has about 200,000 clones, around 84% appearing once. The sample taken for sequencing was peripheral blood. These receptors were taken from a man older than 75 with acute or convalescent COVID-19. Both conserved end residues are part of each CDR3. Expanded clones are given a class, and other clones once, few, many or no size at all.

TRBJ2-5	TRBV7-2	-	16	CASSLGRMGGGETQYF
TRBJ2-3	TRBV2	-	17	CASSSSTSGPSTDTQYF
TRBJ2-5	TRBV7-9	-	15	CASSLTETGQETQYF
TRBJ2-2	TRBV7-3	-	15	CASSRGVAGDGELFF
TRBJ2-5	TRBV5-1	-	17	CASSFHSAGGGQETQYF
TRBJ2-3	TRBV19	-	14	CASSTGGAADTQYF
TRBJ1-1	TRBV7-6	once	14	CASSLGRGNTEAFF
TRBJ2-6	TRBV14	-	16	CASSQDPVSGANVLTF
TRBJ1-2	TRBV7-2	-	15	CASSPWTGANYGYTF
TRBJ2-2	TRBV27	-	19	CASSLFGLAGVGHTGELFF
TRBJ1-1	TRBV5-5	-	16	CASSHGQVASHTEAFF
TRBJ2-4	TRBV6-2/TRBV6-3	few	15	CASSPRGLAKNIQYF
TRBJ1-5	TRBV7-2	-	15	CASSRGQGGNQPQHF
TRBJ2-1	TRBV10-2	-	13	CATETSGSDEQFF
TRBJ1-2	TRBV27	-	17	CASEMASPGQNVYGYTF
TRBJ2-5	TRBV9	-	14	CASSVGQGVETQYF
TRBJ2-1	TRBV28	-	15	CASSPRLAAYNEQFF
TRBJ1-5	TRBV6-5	once	15	CASSPDRGRNQPQHF
TRBJ1-6	TRBV28	once	15	CASRNLGGGGSPLHF
TRBJ2-3	TRBV28	once	16	CASTQGGLAGGDTQYF
TRBJ2-3	TRBV2	-	15	CASSDYSSATDTQYF
TRBJ2-7	TRBV7-2	-	16	CASSLAGLAGVNEQYF
TRBJ1-5	TRBV19	-	14	CASNLQGANQPQHF
TRBJ2-2	TRBV10-3	once	15	CAISESGLGPGELFF
TRBJ1-5	TRBV7-9	-	15	CASSPGREARVPQHF